This TCR beta chain was obtained from a study of shared T cell receptors in the human thymus. Trimming removed 7 bases at V and 6 bases at J, with 19 bases between. The CDR3 sequence is 14 residues long. Germline V gene sequence: CDR1 SGHRS, CDR2 YFSETQ. Produced via immunoSEQ multiplex PCR; TCRdb's table is partial and in-frame only. The repertoire holds around 730,000 clones, approximately 85% seen once, with under 0.012% in the top ten. These records were also assigned to another study, of human thymus T cells. As that study records: Thymus was obtained from resections taken during corrective heart surgery.

The sample consisted of thymocytes. The sequence was collected from a girl under two years old with a congenital heart defect. V and J are TRBV5-1 and TRBJ1-2; D remains unclear. The CDR3 reads CASGGREAYNGYTF. The CDR3, as DNA: TGCGCCAGCGGAGGGAGGGAAGCGTACAATGGCTACACCTTC. Supplemented by reference TRBV5-1 and TRBJ1-2, the full variable domain reads KAGVTQTPRYLIKTRGQQVTLSCSPISGHRSVSWYQQTPGQGLQFLFEYFSETQRNKGNFPGRFSGRQFSNSRSEMNVSTLELGDSALYLCASGGREAYNGYTFGSGTRLTVV.